Following are 16 T cell receptor beta chains from one sample sequenced in a study of T cell repertoires in cytomegalovirus infection (dated by TCRdb to between 2018 and 2020). Instrument used: Illumina HiSeq 1500. TCRdb reran the public reads through fastp at Q25 and MiXCR, keeping productive beta chains. Entries are consolidated by CDR3 protein sequence, retaining the most common genes and DNA. In this sample the table shows about 76,000 distinct CDR3 sequences, about 4% of which occur a single time. In total, the top ten clones hold approximately 4.6% of the sample. The sequenced material came from PBMCs. The receptors come from a human donor in good health (CMV status not recorded). Some clones in this sample may be carry-over from other donors' samples.

The CDR3 nucleotides read TGTGCCAGCAGCCGCTGGACAGGGGCAGAGACCCAGTACTTC. It codes for CASSRWTGAETQYF. The chain employs TRBV5-4 and TRBJ2-5, with 9 bases that match TRBD1. Germline trimming cut 4 bases from V and 4 bases from J; bases unmatched to any gene: 5. Germline assignment: CDR1 SGHNT and CDR2 YYREEE (reference sequence). The CDR3 sequence is 14 residues long.

This clonotype came up many times. The gene calls are TRBV7-3 and TRBJ2-2; 11 nucleotides align to TRBD2. The junction had 4 bases not matched to a gene; V was cut back by 1 base and J by 6 bases. The CDR3 loop spans 16 amino acids. Germline CDR1 SGHTA, CDR2 FQGTGA. CDR3 nucleotides: TGTGCCAGCAGCTTAATAGCGGGAGGGCAATCCGGGGAGCTGTTTTTT. Translation: CASSLIAGGQSGELFF.

There are many counts of this clonotype. This CDR3 is CASRRTGGAGQETQYF. The CDR3 nucleotides are TGTGCCAGCAGGAGGACAGGGGGCGCGGGGCAAGAGACCCAGTACTTC. The gene calls are TRBV6-2 or TRBV6-3 and TRBJ2-5; 11 nucleotides match TRBD1. CDR1 is MNHEY, CDR2 SVGEGT, per germline. Trimming at V came to 6 bases and at J to 2 bases, leaving 8 bases not matched to a gene. The CDR3 consists of 16 residues.

This clonotype was observed many times. This chain connects TRBV20-1 to TRBJ2-5; 9 bases map to TRBD2. V lost 6 bases to trimming and J lost 4 bases; unmatched junction nucleotides: 15. The CDR3 consists of 16 residues. Per the germline V gene, CDR1 is DFQATT and CDR2 is SNEGSKA (reference sequence). Here the CDR3 DNA reads TGCAGTGCCGATGCGGTAGCGGGGGTCAAAAGAGAGACCCAGTACTTC. Residues: CSADAVAGVKRETQYF.

This clonotype was recorded many times. The V and J genes are TRBV7-2 and TRBJ1-2; 7 bases fit TRBD1. V shed 1 base and J 8 bases; nucleotides not matched to a gene: 4. CDR1 and CDR2 (germline): SGHTA, FQGNSA. The CDR3 is made up of 13 amino acids. The CDR3 region has the DNA TGTGCCAGCAGCTTAGGACAGGGAGGCGGCTACACCTTC. It translates to CASSLGQGGGYTF. Filled out from reference TRBV7-2 and TRBJ1-2, the complete variable domain reads GAGVSQSPSNKVTEKGKDVELRCDPISGHTALYWYRQSLGQGLEFLIYFQGNSAPDKSGLPSDRFSAERTGGSVSTLTIQRTQQEDSAVYLCASSLGQGGGYTFGSGTRLTVV.

This clonotype was recorded at least ten times. CDR3 nucleotides: TGCGCCAGCAGCTTGAGTGGAAGGGCACGCCAAGAGACCCAGTACTTC. It codes for CASSLSGRARQETQYF. The chain is built from TRBV5-1 and TRBJ2-5; D is ambiguous. Germline V gives CDR1 SGHRS, CDR2 YFSETQ. Deletions cut 1 base from V and 1 base from J, with 14 bases between. The CDR3 is 16 residues long.

At least ten counts were recorded for this clonotype. As DNA, the CDR3 is TGTGCCAGCAGCTTATCACAGGGCGTTAGGCATGAGCAGTTCTTC. Encoded protein: CASSLSQGVRHEQFF. This chain uses TRBV7-2 with TRBJ2-1, with D possibly being TRBD1 (6 bases). From germline, CDR1 is SGHTA and CDR2 FQGNSA. V was clipped by 2 bases and J by 8 bases, with 16 bases between them. CDR3 length: 15 residues. Full variable domain (missing parts from reference TRBV7-2 and TRBJ2-1): GAGVSQSPSNKVTEKGKDVELRCDPISGHTALYWYRQSLGQGLEFLIYFQGNSAPDKSGLPSDRFSAERTGGSVSTLTIQRTQQEDSAVYLCASSLSQGVRHEQFFGPGTRLTVL.

This clonotype was counted at least ten times. J is TRBJ2-1 and V is TRBV7-6; 9 bases are shared with TRBD2. Trimming removed 2 bases from V and 5 bases from J; junction bases left unmatched: 4. Germline assignment: CDR1 SGHVS and CDR2 FNYEAQ. This CDR3 is built from 15 residues. The CDR3 DNA sequence: TGTGCCAGCAGCTTAAGCGGGGGGCCTAACAATGAGCAGTTCTTC. As protein: CASSLSGGPNNEQFF.

This clonotype was seen many times. The chain combines TRBV18 with TRBJ1-1, with 8 positions matching TRBD1. V gave up 4 bases and J gave up 11 bases; unmatched junction bases: 6. The CDR3 totals 12 residues. The germline V gene encodes CDR1 KGHSH and CDR2 LQKENI. The CDR3 region has the DNA TGTGCCAGCTCACAGAACAGGGGGATGGCTTTCTTT. Translated: CASSQNRGMAFF. Full variable domain (rest looked up from reference TRBV18 and TRBJ1-1): NAGVMQNPRHLVRRRGQEARLRCSPMKGHSHVYWYRQLPEEGLKFMVYLQKENIIDESGMPKERFSAEFPKEGPSILRIQQVVRGDSAAYFCASSQNRGMAFFGQGTRLTVV.

This clonotype came up many times. This sequence joins TRBV7-9 and TRBJ2-6; 8 bases agree with TRBD2. The V gene's germline CDR1 is SEHNR and CDR2 FQNEAQ (reference sequence). CDR3 size: 16 residues. Trimming took 5 bases from V and 0 from J; bases not matched to a gene: 3. CDR3 region: CASSPGGGSGANVLTF. CDR3 DNA sequence: TGTGCCAGCAGCCCGGGGGGGGGCTCTGGGGCCAACGTCCTGACTTTC.

There are many counts of this clonotype. The V gene is TRBV6-2 or TRBV6-3, the J gene TRBJ2-7; D unresolved. V was shortened by 5 bases and J by 2 bases, with 10 bases between the two germline ends. The CDR3 contains 13 residues. Germline values: CDR1 MNHEY, CDR2 SVGEGT. The CDR3 is CASSTHGAYEQYF. CDR3 DNA sequence: TGTGCCAGCAGTACCCACGGTGCCTACGAGCAGTACTTC.

This clonotype was observed at least ten times. V gene TRBV4-1 combines with J gene TRBJ1-5, with a weak D call TRBD1 (6 bases). Germline V gene lookup returns CDR1 MGHRA and CDR2 YSYEKL. Trimming left V 1 base short and J 3 bases short, with 13 bases between. This CDR3 is 16 amino acids long. The CDR3 coding sequence is TGCGCCAGCAGCCAAGGAGGAAGGGACACCAATCAGCCCCAGCATTTT. Translating gives CASSQGGRDTNQPQHF.

This clonotype has ten or more counts. The chain carries TRBV4-3 and TRBJ1-6; D gene ambiguous. Germline V gene lookup returns CDR1 LGHNA and CDR2 YSLEER. The CDR3 consists of 13 residues. Trimming left V 4 bases short and J 9 bases short, with 10 bases between. In DNA form, the CDR3 reads TGCGCCAGCAGCCTAAAAGTGGGTTCACCCCTCCACTTT. Its translation: CASSLKVGSPLHF.

This clonotype appeared many times. This chain uses TRBV7-2 with TRBJ2-1; the match to TRBD1 covers 8 bases. CDR1 and CDR2 (germline): SGHTA, FQGNSA. The CDR3 has 15 amino acids. With 1 base clipped from V and 4 bases from J, the junction kept 3 bases outside the gene matches. The CDR3 sequence: CASSLDGTGYNEQFF. CDR3 coding DNA: TGTGCCAGCAGCTTAGATGGGACAGGTTACAATGAGCAGTTCTTC. Full variable domain (outside the CDR3, taken from reference TRBV7-2 and TRBJ2-1): GAGVSQSPSNKVTEKGKDVELRCDPISGHTALYWYRQSLGQGLEFLIYFQGNSAPDKSGLPSDRFSAERTGGSVSTLTIQRTQQEDSAVYLCASSLDGTGYNEQFFGPGTRLTVL.

In this sample, this clonotype turned up many times. The gene calls are TRBV5-4 and TRBJ2-2, with 13 nucleotides matching TRBD2. Germline trimming cut 3 bases from V and 4 bases from J; bases unmatched to any gene: 12. This CDR3 has 19 amino acids. The V gene's germline CDR1 is SGHNT and CDR2 YYREEE (reference sequence). Written as DNA, the CDR3 is TGTGCCAGCAGCTCCACTAGGGGACTAGCGGGGTTTCGCACCGGGGAGCTGTTTTTT. Encoded protein: CASSSTRGLAGFRTGELFF.

This clonotype showed up many times. The CDR3 sequence is CASSNHRDREETQYF. The CDR3 region has the DNA TGTGCCAGTAGTAATCACCGGGACAGGGAAGAGACCCAGTACTTC. The V call is TRBV19, the J call TRBJ2-5, with TRBD1 identical over 9 bases. The J segment lost 3 bases and the V segment lost 4 bases, leaving 6 bases of the junction unmatched. The germline V gene encodes CDR1 LNHDA and CDR2 SQIVND (reference sequence). The length of the CDR3 is 15 residues. Filled out from reference TRBV19 and TRBJ2-5, the complete variable domain reads DGGITQSPKYLFRKEGQNVTLSCEQNLNHDAMYWYRQDPGQGLRLIYYSQIVNDFQKGDIAEGYSVSREKKESFPLTVTSAQKNPTAFYLCASSNHRDREETQYFGPGTRLLVL.